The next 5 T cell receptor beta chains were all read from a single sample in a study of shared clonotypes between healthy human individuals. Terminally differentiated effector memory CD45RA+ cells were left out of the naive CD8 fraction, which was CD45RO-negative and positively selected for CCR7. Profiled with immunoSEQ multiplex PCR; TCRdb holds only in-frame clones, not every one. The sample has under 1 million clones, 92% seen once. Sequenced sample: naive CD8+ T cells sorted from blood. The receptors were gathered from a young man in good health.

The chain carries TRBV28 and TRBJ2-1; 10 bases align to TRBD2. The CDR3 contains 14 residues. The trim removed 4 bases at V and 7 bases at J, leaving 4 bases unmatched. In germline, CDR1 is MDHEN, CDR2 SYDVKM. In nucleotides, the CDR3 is TGTGCCAGCAGTTCTAGCGGGAGAAGGAATGAGCAGTTCTTC. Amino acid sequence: CASSSSGRRNEQFF. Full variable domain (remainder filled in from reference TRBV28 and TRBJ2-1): DVKVTQSSRYLVKRTGEKVFLECVQDMDHENMFWYRQDPGLGLRLIYFSYDVKMKEKGDIPEGYSVSREKKERFSLILESASTNQTSMYLCASSSSGRRNEQFFGPGTRLTVL.

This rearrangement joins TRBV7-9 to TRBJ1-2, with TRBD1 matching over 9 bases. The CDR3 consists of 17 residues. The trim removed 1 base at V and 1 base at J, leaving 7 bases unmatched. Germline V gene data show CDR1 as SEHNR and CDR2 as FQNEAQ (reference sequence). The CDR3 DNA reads TGTGCCAGCAGCTTAGAACAGGGGGCGATCTTTAACTATGGCTACACCTTC. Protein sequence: CASSLEQGAIFNYGYTF. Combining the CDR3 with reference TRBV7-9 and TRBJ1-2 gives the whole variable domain DTGVSQNPRHKITKRGQNVTFRCDPISEHNRLYWYRQTLGQGPEFLTYFQNEAQLEKSRLLSDRFSAERPKGSFSTLEIQRTEQGDSAMYLCASSLEQGAIFNYGYTFGSGTRLTVV.

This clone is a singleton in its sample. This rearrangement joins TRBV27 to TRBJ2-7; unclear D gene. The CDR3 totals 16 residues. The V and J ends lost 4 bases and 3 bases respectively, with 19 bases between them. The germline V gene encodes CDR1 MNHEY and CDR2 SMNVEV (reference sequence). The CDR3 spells CASSSISRGKNYEQYF. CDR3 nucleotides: TGTGCCAGCAGTTCAATTAGCCGCGGAAAGAACTACGAGCAGTACTTC.

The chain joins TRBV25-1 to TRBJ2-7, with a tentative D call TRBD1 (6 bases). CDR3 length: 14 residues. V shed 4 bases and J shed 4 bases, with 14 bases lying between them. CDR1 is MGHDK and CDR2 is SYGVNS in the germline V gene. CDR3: CASSATTGWYEQYF. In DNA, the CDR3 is TGTGCCAGCAGTGCAACTACAGGGTGGTACGAGCAGTACTTC.

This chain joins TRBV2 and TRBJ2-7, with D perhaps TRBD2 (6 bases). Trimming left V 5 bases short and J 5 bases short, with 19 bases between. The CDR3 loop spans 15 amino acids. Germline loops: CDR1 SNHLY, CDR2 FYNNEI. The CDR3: CASSLSPEGSHEQYF. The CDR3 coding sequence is TGTGCCAGCAGTCTAAGTCCGGAGGGGAGCCACGAGCAGTACTTC.